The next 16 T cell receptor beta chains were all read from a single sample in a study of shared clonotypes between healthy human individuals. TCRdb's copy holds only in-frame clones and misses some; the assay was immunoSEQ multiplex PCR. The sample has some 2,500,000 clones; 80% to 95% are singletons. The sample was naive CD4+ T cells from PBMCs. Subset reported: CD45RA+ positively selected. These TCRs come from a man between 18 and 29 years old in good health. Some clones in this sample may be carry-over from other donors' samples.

Here the CDR3 reads CSGNRGQETQYF. CDR3 coding DNA: TGCAGCGGCAACAGGGGACAAGAGACCCAGTACTTC. The rearrangement links TRBV29-1 to TRBJ2-5; 7 positions match TRBD1. The CDR3 has 12 residues. V shed 7 bases, J shed 2 bases, and the junction held 4 bases outside the gene matches. Germline assignment: CDR1 SQVTM and CDR2 ANQGSEA.

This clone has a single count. The CDR3 is CASVGGVDSPLHF. CDR3 sequence (DNA): TGTGCCAGCGTTGGGGGAGTGGATTCACCCCTCCACTTT. The chain combines TRBV28 with TRBJ1-6; perhaps TRBD1 as D (5 bases). Trimming stripped 8 bases from V and 8 bases from J, with 13 bases between. The CDR3 is made up of 13 amino acids. CDR1 is MDHEN and CDR2 is SYDVKM in the germline V gene.

CDR3 protein: CASITGEGSPYNEQFF. DNA of the CDR3: TGCGCCAGCATCACAGGGGAGGGCTCCCCTTACAATGAGCAGTTCTTC. The chain recombines TRBV5-1 with TRBJ2-1, with D perhaps matching TRBD1 or TRBD2 (7 bases each). The CDR3 is 16 residues long. Germline V CDR1 and CDR2: SGHRS, YFSETQ. Trimming took 6 bases from V and 4 from J, leaving 20 bases between them.

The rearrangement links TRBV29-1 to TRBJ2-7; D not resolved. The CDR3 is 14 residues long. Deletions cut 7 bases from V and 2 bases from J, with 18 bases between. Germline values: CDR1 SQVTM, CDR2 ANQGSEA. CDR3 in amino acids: CSALINIRTYEQYF. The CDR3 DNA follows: TGCAGCGCGTTAATTAATATCAGGACCTACGAGCAGTACTTC.

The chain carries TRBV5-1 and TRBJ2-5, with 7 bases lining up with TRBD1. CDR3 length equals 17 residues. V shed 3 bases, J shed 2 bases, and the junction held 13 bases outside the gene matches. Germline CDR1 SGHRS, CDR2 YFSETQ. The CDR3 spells CASSSSLSRDRQETQYF. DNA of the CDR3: TGCGCCAGCAGCTCCAGCCTTTCCCGGGACAGACAAGAGACCCAGTACTTC.

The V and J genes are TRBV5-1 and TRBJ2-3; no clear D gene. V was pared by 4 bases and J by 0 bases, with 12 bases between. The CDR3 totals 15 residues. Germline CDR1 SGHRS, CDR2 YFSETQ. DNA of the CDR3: TGCGCCAGCAGCCCCGTCTCCACTAGCACAGATACGCAGTATTTT. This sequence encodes CASSPVSTSTDTQYF.

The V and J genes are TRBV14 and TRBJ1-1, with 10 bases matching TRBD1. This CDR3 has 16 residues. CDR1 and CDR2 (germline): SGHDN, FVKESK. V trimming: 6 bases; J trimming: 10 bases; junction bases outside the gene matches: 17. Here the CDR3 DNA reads TGTGCCAGCAGACCGAGGACAGGGGGATTAAGTGAGGGAGCTTTCTTT. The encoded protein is CASRPRTGGLSEGAFF.

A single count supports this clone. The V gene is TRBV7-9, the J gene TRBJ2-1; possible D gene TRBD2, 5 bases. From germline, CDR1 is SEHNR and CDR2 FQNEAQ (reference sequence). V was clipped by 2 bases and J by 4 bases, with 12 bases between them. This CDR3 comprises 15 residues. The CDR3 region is CASSLKWSGYNEQFF. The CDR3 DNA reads TGTGCCAGCAGCTTAAAATGGTCGGGGTACAATGAGCAGTTCTTC.

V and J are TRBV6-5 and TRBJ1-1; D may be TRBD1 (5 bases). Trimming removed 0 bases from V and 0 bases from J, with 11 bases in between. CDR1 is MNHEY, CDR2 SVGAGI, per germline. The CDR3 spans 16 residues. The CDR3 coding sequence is TGTGCCAGCAGTTACTCGGGGGGAGAGGTGAACACTGAAGCTTTCTTT. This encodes CASSYSGGEVNTEAFF.

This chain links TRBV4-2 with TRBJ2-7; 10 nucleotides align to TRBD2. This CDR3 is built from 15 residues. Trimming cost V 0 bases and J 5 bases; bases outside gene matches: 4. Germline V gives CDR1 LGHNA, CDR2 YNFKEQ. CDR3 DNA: TGTGCCAGCAGCCAAGAAACTAGCGGGAACGACGAGCAGTACTTC. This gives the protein CASSQETSGNDEQYF.

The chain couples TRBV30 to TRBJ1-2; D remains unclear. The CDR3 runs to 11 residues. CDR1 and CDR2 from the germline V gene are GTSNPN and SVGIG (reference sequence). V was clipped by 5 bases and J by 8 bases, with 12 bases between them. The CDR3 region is CAWSFGEGYTF. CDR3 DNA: TGTGCCTGGTCCTTTGGGGAGGGCTACACCTTC.

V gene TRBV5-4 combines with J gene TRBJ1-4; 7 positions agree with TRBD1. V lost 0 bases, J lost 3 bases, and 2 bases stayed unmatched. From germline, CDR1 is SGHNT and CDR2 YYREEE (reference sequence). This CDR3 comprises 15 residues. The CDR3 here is CASSLAGTANEKLFF. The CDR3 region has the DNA TGTGCCAGCAGCTTGGCCGGGACAGCTAATGAAAAACTGTTTTTT.

The CDR3 region has the DNA TGTGCCAGCAGTTGGCGGGGCCCCCCGGATACGCAGTATTTT. Its translation is CASSWRGPPDTQYF. The chain carries TRBV27 and TRBJ2-3, with D possibly TRBD2 on 6 matching bases. This CDR3 has 14 amino acids. The ends were cut back, 4 bases at V and 6 bases at J, with 14 bases in the middle. The germline CDR1 and CDR2 sequences are MNHEY and SMNVEV (reference sequence).

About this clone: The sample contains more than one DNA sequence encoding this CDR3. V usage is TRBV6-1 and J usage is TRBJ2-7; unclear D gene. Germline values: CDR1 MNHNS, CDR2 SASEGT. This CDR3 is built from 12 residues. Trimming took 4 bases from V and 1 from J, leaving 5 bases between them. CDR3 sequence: CASSVTSYEQYF. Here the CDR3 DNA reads TGTGCCAGCAGTGTTACATCCTACGAGCAGTACTTC.

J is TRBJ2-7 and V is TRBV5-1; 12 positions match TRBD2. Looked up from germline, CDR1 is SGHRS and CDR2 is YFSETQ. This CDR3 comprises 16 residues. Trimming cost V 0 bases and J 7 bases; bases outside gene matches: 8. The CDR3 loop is CASSLVLAGGPAEQYF. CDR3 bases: TGCGCCAGCAGCTTGGTGCTAGCGGGAGGGCCGGCGGAGCAGTACTTC.

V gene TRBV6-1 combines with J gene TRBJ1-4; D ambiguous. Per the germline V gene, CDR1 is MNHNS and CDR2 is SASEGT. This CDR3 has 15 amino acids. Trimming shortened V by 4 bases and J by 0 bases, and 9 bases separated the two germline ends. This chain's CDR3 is CASSGRDSTNEKLFF. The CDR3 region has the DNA TGTGCCAGCAGTGGGAGAGACTCAACTAATGAAAAACTGTTTTTT.